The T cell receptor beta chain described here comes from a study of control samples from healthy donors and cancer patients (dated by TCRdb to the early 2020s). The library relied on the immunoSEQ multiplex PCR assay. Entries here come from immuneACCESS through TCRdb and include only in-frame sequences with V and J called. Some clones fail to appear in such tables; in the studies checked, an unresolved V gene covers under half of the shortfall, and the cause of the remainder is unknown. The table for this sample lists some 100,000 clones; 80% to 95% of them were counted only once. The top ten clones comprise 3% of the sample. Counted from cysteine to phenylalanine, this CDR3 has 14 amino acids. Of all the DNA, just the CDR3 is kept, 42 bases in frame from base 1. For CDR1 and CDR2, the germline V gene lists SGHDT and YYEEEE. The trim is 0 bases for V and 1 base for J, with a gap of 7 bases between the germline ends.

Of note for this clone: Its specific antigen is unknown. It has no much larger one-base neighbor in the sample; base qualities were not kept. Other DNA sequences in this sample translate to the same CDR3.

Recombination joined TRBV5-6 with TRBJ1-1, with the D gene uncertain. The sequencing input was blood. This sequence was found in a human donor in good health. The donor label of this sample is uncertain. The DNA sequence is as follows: TGTGCCAGCAGCTTGGCTAACAGGAACACTGAAGCTTTCTTT. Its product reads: CASSLANRNTEAFF.